This T cell receptor (beta chain) is from a study of CD4+ T cells in melanoma. Whole-study findings and limits: A reported correlation linked neoantigen-specific CD4+ T cells to CD8+, macrophage and B cell function.

The CDR3 spans 17 residues. With V trimmed by 6 bases and J by 5 bases, 11 bases remained unmatched. Germline-derived CDR1 and CDR2 are LGHNA and YNFKEQ. TCRdb's copy holds only in-frame clones and misses some; the assay was immunoSEQ multiplex PCR. Of 120,000 to 150,000 clones in the sample, roughly 91% were seen once. Worth noting for this clone: The target antigen is unknown.

The chain has TRBV4-2 and TRBJ2-5, with 14 bases fitting TRBD2. The source is a human donor with melanoma. The CDR3 coding sequence is TGTGCCAGCAGGGCTGGGACTAGCGGGGGATTTGCGGAGACCCAGTACTTC. Protein: CASRAGTSGGFAETQYF.